This TCR beta chain was observed in a study of blood T cell repertoires in COVID-19. V lost 2 bases and J 7 bases, leaving 11 bases between the germline ends. The CDR3 consists of 13 residues. Germline CDR1 is SEHNR and CDR2 is FQNEAQ (reference sequence). Method: immunoSEQ multiplex PCR; TCRdb's copy keeps in-frame clones and lacks some. Here the sample spans fewer than 400,000 clones, 85% being singletons. People in the exposed group encountered a COVID-19 case within 2 weeks before entering the study. A few counts support this clone. V is TRBV7-9 and J is TRBJ1-1; tentative D call: TRBD1 (5 bases). The receptor was isolated from a woman aged 30 to 39 who had been exposed to COVID-19. The sequenced sample consisted of PBMCs or T cells enriched from blood (not recorded which). DNA of the CDR3: TGTGCCAGCAGCTTAATGACAGCAGTTGAAGCTTTCTTT. The encoded protein is CASSLMTAVEAFF.